This T cell receptor (beta chain) is drawn from a study of OX40 agonist ivuxolimab in advanced cancers. Study observations and caveats: In the 0.1 to 3.0 mg/kg range, CD4+ and CD8+ blood T cells had expanded clonally by week 6. Low normalized T-cell clonal expansion was also seen in some nonresponders. Partial responders treated at 0.1-3.0 mg/kg exhibited clonal expansion among the lowest measured.

Sequencing was performed with immunoSEQ multiplex PCR; in TCRdb, only in-frame clones are kept and a portion is missing. The sample shows some 75,000 clones, 88% of them seen only once. Germline CDR1 is SGHTA and CDR2 is FQGTGA. The CDR3 covers 13 residues. V lost 1 base and J lost 7, with 7 bases in between. Comment on this clone: The antigen is not known.

The clonotype comes from an adult with an advanced solid tumor such as melanoma, head and neck, liver or kidney cancer. The chain recombines TRBV7-3 with TRBJ2-2; D unclear. Sequenced material: CD4+ or CD8+ T cells sorted from blood, taken in a trial of the OX40 agonist ivuxolimab. CDR3 bases: TGTGCCAGCAGCTTAATTGAGGACGGGGAGCTGTTTTTT. Protein product: CASSLIEDGELFF. The whole variable domain, remainder taken from reference TRBV7-3 and TRBJ2-2, is GAGVSQTPSNKVTEKGKYVELRCDPISGHTALYWYRQSLGQGPEFLIYFQGTGAADDSGLPNDRFFAVRPEGSVSTLKIQRTERGDSAVYLCASSLIEDGELFFGEGSRLTVL.